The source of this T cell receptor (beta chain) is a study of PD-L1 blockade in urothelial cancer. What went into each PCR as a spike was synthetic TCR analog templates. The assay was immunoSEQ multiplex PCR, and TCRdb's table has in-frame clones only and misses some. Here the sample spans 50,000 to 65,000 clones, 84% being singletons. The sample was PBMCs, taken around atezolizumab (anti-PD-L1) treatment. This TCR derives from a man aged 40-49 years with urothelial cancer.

The DNA of the CDR3 is TGTGCCAGCAGTCGCCAGGGGTACGAGCAGTACTTC. Translation: CASSRQGYEQYF. This chain joins TRBV6-6 and TRBJ2-7; D perhaps matches TRBD1 (6 bases). CDR1 is MNHNY and CDR2 is SVGAGI in the germline V gene (reference sequence). Trimming removed 5 bases at V and 4 bases at J, with 9 bases between. This CDR3 is built from 12 residues.